Below are 3 T cell receptor beta chains sequenced from a single sample in a study of vaccination and CD4 T cells after COVID-19. Sequenced with the Oncomine TCR Beta short-read assay was DNA taken from cultured CD4+ T cells. TCRdb itself ran the PCR reads through MiXCR, one entry per CDR3 protein. The sample yields tens of thousands of distinct CDR3 sequences, about 45% seen once. The treatment: 10-day PBMC culture with coronavirus spike peptide pools or control peptides (ViraFEST assay). No cognate antigen is known for these TCRs. The sample consisted of CD4+ T cells from blood, cultured in vitro. The receptors were sampled from a human donor who had recovered from COVID-19.

This chain uses TRBV11-2 with TRBJ1-3; D remains unclear. The CDR3 is 15 amino acids. Per the germline V gene, CDR1 is SGHAT and CDR2 is FQNNGV. Trimming removed 5 bases at V and 5 bases at J, with 16 bases between. CDR3 DNA sequence: TGTGCCAGCAGCCTTGCCAGGACCCTCAGAAACACCATATATTTT. Residues: CASSLARTLRNTIYF.

The chain carries TRBV6-5 and TRBJ2-1; 11 nucleotides agree with TRBD2. This CDR3 comprises 15 residues. The trim removed 4 bases at V and 7 bases at J, leaving 6 bases unmatched. Germline V gives CDR1 MNHEY, CDR2 SVGAGI. Here the CDR3 reads CASSSTTSGGNEQFF. The CDR3 DNA reads as TGTGCCAGCAGTTCAACCACTAGCGGGGGAAATGAGCAGTTCTTC.

The CDR3 reads CASSLGVRGNQPQHF. The CDR3 bases are TGTGCCAGCAGCTTAGGTGTTAGGGGCAATCAGCCCCAGCATTTT. V gene TRBV7-2 combines with J gene TRBJ1-5; D is ambiguous. Germline V CDR1 and CDR2: SGHTA, FQGNSA. The CDR3 is made up of 15 amino acids. V dropped 1 base and J dropped 2 bases, with 9 bases sitting between them. The complete variable domain, with remaining parts taken from reference TRBV7-2 and TRBJ1-5, reads GAGVSQSPSNKVTEKGKDVELRCDPISGHTALYWYRQSLGQGLEFLIYFQGNSAPDKSGLPSDRFSAERTGGSVSTLTIQRTQQEDSAVYLCASSLGVRGNQPQHFGDGTRLSIL.